This T cell receptor beta chain is drawn from a study of cytomegalovirus exposure and HLA in healthy donors. This clone has just a few counts. Its specificity is unknown. The PCR used 60 Vbeta and 13 Jbeta primers. Original methodology: Later analysis identified roughly 84 million unique TCR beta chains, 9 million to 12 million shared. Only in-frame clones appear in the TCRdb table, and some are missing; sequencing was by immunoSEQ multiplex PCR. V, J and clone size reflect that table, while D and trimming were determined from the DNA. In the table there are under 200,000 clones, about 80% of which are singletons. Study-level findings and limits: An assumption of roughly uniform sequencing depth across donors underlay the presence/absence analyses. In most subjects, TCR beta sequences reportedly gave accurate predictions of HLA-A and HLA-B alleles.

Trimming stripped 2 bases from V and 4 bases from J, with 6 bases between. CDR3 size: 11 residues. Germline values: CDR1 GTSNPN, CDR2 SVGIG (reference sequence). The sequencing sample was made of PBMCs. The chain combines TRBV30 with TRBJ2-7; D is ambiguous. This receptor was taken from a woman aged 18-30 years in good health and CMV-seropositive. CDR3 residues: CAWSSPYEQYF. CDR3 DNA sequence: TGTGCCTGGAGTAGCCCTTACGAGCAGTACTTC. Using reference TRBV30 and TRBJ2-7 for the parts outside the CDR3, the full variable domain is SQTIHQWPATLVQPVGSPLSLECTVEGTSNPNLYWYRQAAGRGLQLLFYSVGIGQISSEVPQNLSASRPQDRQFILSSKKLLLSDSGFYLCAWSSPYEQYFGPGTRLTVT.